This section outlines one T cell receptor beta chain sequence together with its context. Original handling: Estimates of nucleated cell counts were drawn from the amplification of reference gene primers. Libraries were prepared by immunoSEQ multiplex PCR; TCRdb keeps only in-frame clonotypes and omits some of them. The V and J calls and the clone size are those of that table, but D and trimming were determined from the DNA. The sample shows fewer than 500,000 clones, around 89% of them seen only once. The source of the sample is a study of blood T cell repertoires in COVID-19. CDR3 length: 17 amino acids. In germline, CDR1 is SGHKS, CDR2 YYEKEE (reference sequence). V was clipped by 4 bases and J by 2 bases; unmatched bases: 8.

The receptor was derived from a woman in her twenties or thirties with acute or convalescent COVID-19. Sequenced input: peripheral blood. The genes are TRBV5-5 and TRBJ1-5; 11 nucleotides align to TRBD1. Here the CDR3 DNA reads TGTGCCAGCAGCACGGGACAGGGGGGGGTTCGCAATCAGCCCCAGCATTTT. Residues: CASSTGQGGVRNQPQHF.